The clone carrying this T cell receptor beta chain appeared many times. The sample comes from a study of T cells after yellow fever vaccination. From the 5' RACE reads, TCRdb called clonotypes with MiXCR, one entry per CDR3 protein. The data hold hundreds of thousands of distinct CDR3 sequences, with about 5.2% observed a single time. The clonotype comes from a man aged 18 to 30 who received the YFV17D yellow fever vaccine. This sample comprised CD4+ T cells sorted from PBMCs, obtained on the day of the yellow fever booster vaccination.

The CDR3 DNA reads as TGTGCCAGCAGCCCCTGGTCGGGGTCCAACTATGGCTACACCTTC. This translates into CASSPWSGSNYGYTF. This chain links TRBV7-3 with TRBJ1-2; D gene uncertain. Per germline, CDR1 SGHTA and CDR2 FQGTGA. The CDR3 has 15 amino acids. Between the trimmed V and J ends, which lost 5 bases and 2 bases, there was a span of 15 bases.